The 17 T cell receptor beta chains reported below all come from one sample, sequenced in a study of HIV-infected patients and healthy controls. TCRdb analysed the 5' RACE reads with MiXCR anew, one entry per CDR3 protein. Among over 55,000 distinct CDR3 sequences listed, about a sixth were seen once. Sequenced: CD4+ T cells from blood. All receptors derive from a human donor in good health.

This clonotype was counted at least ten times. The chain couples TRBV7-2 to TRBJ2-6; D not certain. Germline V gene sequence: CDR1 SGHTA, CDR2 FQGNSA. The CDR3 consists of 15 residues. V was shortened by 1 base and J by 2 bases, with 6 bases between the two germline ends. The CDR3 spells CASSLDGTGANVLTF. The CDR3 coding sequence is TGTGCCAGCAGCTTAGATGGAACTGGGGCCAACGTCCTGACTTTC. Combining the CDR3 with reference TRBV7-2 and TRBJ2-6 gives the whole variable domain GAGVSQSPSNKVTEKGKDVELRCDPISGHTALYWYRQSLGQGLEFLIYFQGNSAPDKSGLPSDRFSAERTGGSVSTLTIQRTQQEDSAVYLCASSLDGTGANVLTFGAGSRLTVL.

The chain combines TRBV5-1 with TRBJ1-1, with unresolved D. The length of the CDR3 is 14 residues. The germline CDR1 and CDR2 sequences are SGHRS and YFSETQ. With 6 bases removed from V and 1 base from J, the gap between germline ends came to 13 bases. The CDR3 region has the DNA TGCGCCAGCAAACCCCAGACCTCGAACACTGAAGCTTTCTTT. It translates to CASKPQTSNTEAFF. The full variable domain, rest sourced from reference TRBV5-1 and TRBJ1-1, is KAGVTQTPRYLIKTRGQQVTLSCSPISGHRSVSWYQQTPGQGLQFLFEYFSETQRNKGNFPGRFSGRQFSNSRSEMNVSTLELGDSALYLCASKPQTSNTEAFFGQGTRLTVV.

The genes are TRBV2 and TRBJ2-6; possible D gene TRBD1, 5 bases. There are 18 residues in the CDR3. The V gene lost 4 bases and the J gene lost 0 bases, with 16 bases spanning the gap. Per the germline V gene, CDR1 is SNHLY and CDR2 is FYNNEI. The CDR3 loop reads CASSVPRVGLSGANVLTF. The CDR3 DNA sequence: TGTGCCAGCAGTGTTCCCAGGGTCGGCCTCTCTGGGGCCAACGTCCTGACTTTC.

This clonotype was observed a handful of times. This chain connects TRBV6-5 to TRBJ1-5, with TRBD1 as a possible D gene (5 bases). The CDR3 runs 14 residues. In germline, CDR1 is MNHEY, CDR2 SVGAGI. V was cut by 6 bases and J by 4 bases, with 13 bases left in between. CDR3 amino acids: CASSSLQGNQPQHF. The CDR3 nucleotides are TGTGCCAGCAGCTCCCTCCAGGGAAATCAGCCCCAGCATTTT.

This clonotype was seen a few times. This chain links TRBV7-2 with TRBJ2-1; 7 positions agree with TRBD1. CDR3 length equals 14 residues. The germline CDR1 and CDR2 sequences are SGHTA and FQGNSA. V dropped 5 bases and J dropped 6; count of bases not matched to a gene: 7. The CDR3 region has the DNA TGTGCCAGCAGCGCAGACTGGACAGGCAATGAGCAGTTCTTC. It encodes CASSADWTGNEQFF. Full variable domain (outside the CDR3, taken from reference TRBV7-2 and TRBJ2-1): GAGVSQSPSNKVTEKGKDVELRCDPISGHTALYWYRQSLGQGLEFLIYFQGNSAPDKSGLPSDRFSAERTGGSVSTLTIQRTQQEDSAVYLCASSADWTGNEQFFGPGTRLTVL.

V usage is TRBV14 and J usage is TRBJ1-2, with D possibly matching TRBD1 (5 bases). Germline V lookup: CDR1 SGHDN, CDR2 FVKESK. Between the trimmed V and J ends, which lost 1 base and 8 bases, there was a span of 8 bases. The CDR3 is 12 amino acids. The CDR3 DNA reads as TGTGCCAGCAGCCAAGGAAGGGGCGGCTACACCTTC. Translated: CASSQGRGGYTF.

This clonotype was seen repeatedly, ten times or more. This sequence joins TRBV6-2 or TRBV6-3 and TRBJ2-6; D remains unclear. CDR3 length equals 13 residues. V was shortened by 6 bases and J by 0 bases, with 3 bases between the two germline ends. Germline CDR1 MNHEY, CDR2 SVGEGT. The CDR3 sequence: CASSFSGANVLTF. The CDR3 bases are TGTGCCAGCAGCTTCTCTGGGGCCAACGTCCTGACTTTC.

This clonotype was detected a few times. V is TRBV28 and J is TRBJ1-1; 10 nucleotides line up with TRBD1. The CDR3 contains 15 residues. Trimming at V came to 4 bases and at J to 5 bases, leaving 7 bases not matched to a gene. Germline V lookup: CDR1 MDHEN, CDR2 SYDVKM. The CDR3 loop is CASSSYGQGGTEAFF. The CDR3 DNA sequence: TGTGCCAGCAGTTCTTACGGACAGGGGGGGACTGAAGCTTTCTTT.

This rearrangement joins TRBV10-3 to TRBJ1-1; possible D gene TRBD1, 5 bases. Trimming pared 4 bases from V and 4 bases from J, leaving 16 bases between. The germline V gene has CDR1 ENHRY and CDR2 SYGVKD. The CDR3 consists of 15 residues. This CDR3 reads CAISGGEGVRTEAFF. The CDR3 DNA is TGTGCCATCAGTGGAGGGGAAGGGGTGCGCACTGAAGCTTTCTTT.

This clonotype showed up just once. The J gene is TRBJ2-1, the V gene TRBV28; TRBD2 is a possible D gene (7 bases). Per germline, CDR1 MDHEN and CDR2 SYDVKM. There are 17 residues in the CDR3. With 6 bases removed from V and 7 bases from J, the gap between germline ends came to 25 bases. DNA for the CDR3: TGTGCCAGCAGGCCACCCCGGACAGCTTGGGGGGGTAATGAGCAGTTCTTC. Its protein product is CASRPPRTAWGGNEQFF.

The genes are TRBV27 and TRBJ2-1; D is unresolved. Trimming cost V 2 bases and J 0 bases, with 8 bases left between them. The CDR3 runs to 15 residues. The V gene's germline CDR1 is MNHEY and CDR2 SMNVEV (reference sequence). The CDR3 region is CASSLGPPSYNEQFF. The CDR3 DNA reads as TGTGCCAGCAGTTTAGGTCCTCCCTCCTACAATGAGCAGTTCTTC.

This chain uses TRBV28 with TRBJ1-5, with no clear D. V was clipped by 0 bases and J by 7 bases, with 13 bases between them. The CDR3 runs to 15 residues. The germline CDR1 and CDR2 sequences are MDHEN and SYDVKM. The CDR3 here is CASSLWTPAGQPQHF. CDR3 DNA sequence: TGTGCCAGCAGTTTATGGACCCCAGCGGGCCAGCCCCAGCATTTT. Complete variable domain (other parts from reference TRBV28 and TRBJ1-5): DVKVTQSSRYLVKRTGEKVFLECVQDMDHENMFWYRQDPGLGLRLIYFSYDVKMKEKGDIPEGYSVSREKKERFSLILESASTNQTSMYLCASSLWTPAGQPQHFGDGTRLSIL.

The chain's CDR3 is CASSYPRGGVGNEQFF. For the CDR3, the DNA is TGTGCCAGCAGTTACCCTAGGGGTGGGGTGGGGAATGAGCAGTTCTTC. This rearrangement joins TRBV6-2 or TRBV6-3 to TRBJ2-1, with D perhaps matching TRBD1 (5 bases). Germline-derived CDR1 and CDR2 are MNHEY and SVGEGT. Trimming took 2 bases from V and 7 from J, leaving 18 bases between them. This CDR3 comprises 16 residues.

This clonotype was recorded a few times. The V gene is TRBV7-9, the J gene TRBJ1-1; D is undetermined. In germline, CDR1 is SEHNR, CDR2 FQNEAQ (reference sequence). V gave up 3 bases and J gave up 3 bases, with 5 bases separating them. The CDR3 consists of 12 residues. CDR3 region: CASSLQDTEAFF. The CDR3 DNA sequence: TGTGCCAGCAGCTTGCAAGACACTGAAGCTTTCTTT.

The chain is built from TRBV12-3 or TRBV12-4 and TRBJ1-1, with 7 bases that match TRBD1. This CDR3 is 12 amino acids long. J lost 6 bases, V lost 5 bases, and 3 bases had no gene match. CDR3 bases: TGTGCCAGCAGTACAGGGGAGGCTGAAGCTTTCTTT. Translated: CASSTGEAEAFF.

CDR3 in amino acids: CASSLGLAGGEDNEQFF. The CDR3 bases are TGTGCCAGCAGCTTGGGACTAGCGGGAGGGGAGGACAATGAGCAGTTCTTC. This sequence joins TRBV4-2 and TRBJ2-1; 16 bases match TRBD2. J was trimmed by 5 bases and V by 5 bases; bases with no gene match: 6. The germline CDR1 and CDR2 sequences are LGHNA and YNFKEQ. CDR3 length: 17 amino acids.

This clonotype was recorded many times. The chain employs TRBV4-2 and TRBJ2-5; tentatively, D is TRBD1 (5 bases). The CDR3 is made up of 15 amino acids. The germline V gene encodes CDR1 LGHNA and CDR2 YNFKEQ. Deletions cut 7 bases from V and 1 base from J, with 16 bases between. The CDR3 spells CASKGMVAIQETQYF. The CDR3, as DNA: TGTGCCAGCAAGGGGATGGTAGCCATCCAAGAGACCCAGTACTTC.